The rows below give T cell receptor beta chains drawn from one sample of a study of shared clonotypes between healthy human individuals. Clones were read by immunoSEQ multiplex PCR, and TCRdb kept only the in-frame ones, dropping some. The sample has 630,000 or so clones; about 98% are singletons. The sequenced sample consisted of naive CD8+ T cells sorted from blood. These receptors all come from a man under 40 in good health. Each CDR3 is given with its conserved first and last residue. A D gene is named only where the DNA matches it firmly. Clone size, where shown, is once, few, many, or a class for clones that have expanded.

.	TRBV27	TRBD2	TRBJ2-1	CASRGLAGANEQFF	TGTGCCAGCAGGGGACTAGCGGGAGCCAATGAGCAGTTCTTC
.	TRBV28	.	TRBJ1-2	CASSLITGTTHTF	TGTGCCAGCAGTTTAATTACAGGGACGACCCACACCTTC
.	TRBV5-6	.	TRBJ2-1	CASSLVDWTYNEQFF	TGTGCCAGCAGCTTGGTAGATTGGACCTACAATGAGCAGTTCTTC
.	TRBV7-2	TRBD2	TRBJ2-1	CASSPPGLVYNEQFF	TGTGCCAGCAGCCCTCCCGGACTAGTTTACAATGAGCAGTTCTTC
.	TRBV6-5	TRBD1	TRBJ2-5	CASSYSRGTGEETQYF	TGTGCCAGCAGTTACTCAAGGGGGACAGGAGAAGAGACCCAGTACTTC
.	TRBV7-6	TRBD1	TRBJ2-1	CASSLGGQARGEFF	TGTGCCAGCAGCTTAGGTGGACAGGCTCGAGGAGAGTTCTTC
.	TRBV29-1	TRBD1	TRBJ1-4	CSVDGGQGATNEKLFF	TGCAGCGTTGACGGGGGACAGGGCGCAACTAATGAAAAACTGTTTTTT
.	TRBV11-2	.	TRBJ2-1	CASIVEDSYNEQFF	TGTGCCAGCATCGTAGAGGACTCCTACAATGAGCAGTTCTTC
.	TRBV6-6	.	TRBJ1-2	CASSYSRTANYGYTF	TGTGCCAGCAGTTACTCGAGGACAGCTAACTATGGCTACACCTTC
.	TRBV7-3	.	TRBJ2-5	CASSLIGGIQETQYF	TGTGCCAGCAGCTTAATCGGCGGAATTCAAGAGACCCAGTACTTC
.	TRBV29-1	.	TRBJ2-1	CSVEGREHSYNEQFF	TGCAGCGTTGAAGGGCGGGAACACTCCTACAATGAGCAGTTCTTC
once	TRBV29-1	.	TRBJ1-1	CSVRIFYHGAEAFF	TGCAGCGTTCGCATCTTTTATCATGGCGCTGAAGCTTTCTTT
.	TRBV9	TRBD1	TRBJ1-5	CASSGDRGHQPQHF	TGTGCCAGCAGCGGGGACAGGGGGCATCAGCCCCAGCATTTT
.	TRBV7-9	TRBD2	TRBJ2-2	CASRVLAFGTGELFF	TGTGCCAGCAGGGTACTAGCGTTCGGCACCGGGGAGCTGTTTTTT
.	TRBV4-1	.	TRBJ2-1	CASQGLDEQFF	TGCGCCAGCCAGGGGCTGGATGAGCAGTTCTTC
.	TRBV4-1	TRBD2	TRBJ2-1	CASSPEGLINEQFF	TGCGCCAGCAGCCCTGAGGGACTAATTAATGAGCAGTTCTTC
.	TRBV30	.	TRBJ2-7	CAWRGTAYEQYF	TGTGCCTGGAGAGGCACGGCCTACGAGCAGTACTTC
.	TRBV9	.	TRBJ2-5	CASSVHRDTYGETQYF	TGTGCCAGCAGCGTTCACCGGGACACCTACGGGGAGACCCAGTACTTC
.	TRBV6-1	.	TRBJ2-7	CASRQAQGLEYEQYF	TGTGCCAGCAGGCAAGCACAGGGATTGGAATACGAGCAGTACTTC